Listed here are 14 T cell receptor beta chains from one sample, sequenced in a study of blood T cell repertoires in COVID-19. Method: immunoSEQ multiplex PCR; TCRdb's copy keeps in-frame clones and lacks some. The table records 260,000 or so clones, 65% to 90% of them present only once. Source material: PBMCs or T cells enriched from blood (not recorded which). All receptors derive from a man aged 18 to 29 who had recovered from COVID-19.

The CDR3 sequence is CASSEGLLGEQFF. In DNA, the CDR3 is TGTGCCAGCAGTGAAGGACTTTTAGGTGAGCAGTTCTTC. The rearrangement uses TRBV6-1 and TRBJ2-1, with D uncertain. The CDR3 sequence is 13 residues long. Germline-derived CDR1 and CDR2 are MNHNS and SASEGT. Deletions cut 1 base from V and 9 bases from J, with 10 bases between.

This clone was detected only once. The V and J genes are TRBV11-2 and TRBJ1-2; 7 nucleotides align to TRBD1. Germline V gives CDR1 SGHAT, CDR2 FQNNGV. V shed 2 bases, J shed 2 bases, and the junction held 8 bases outside the gene matches. The CDR3 is 16 residues long. The CDR3 sequence is CASSLLRPDRNYGYTF. DNA of the CDR3: TGTGCCAGCAGCTTACTTCGGCCGGACAGGAACTATGGCTACACCTTC.

Worth noting for this clone: One end of the junction is discordant with germline, which a read error may explain. The chain is built from TRBV5-1 and TRBJ2-7; 8 bases fit TRBD2. Germline values: CDR1 SGHRS, CDR2 YFSETQ. The CDR3 is 15 amino acids. CDR3 region: CASRLGSGKSYEQYF. In DNA, the CDR3 is TGCGCCAGCAGATTGGGTAGCGGGAAGAGTTACGAGCAGTACTTC.

This rearrangement joins TRBV28 to TRBJ2-7; TRBD2 matches 7 bases. The junction had 4 bases not matched to a gene; V was cut back by 4 bases and J by 4 bases. This CDR3 contains 13 residues. Germline assignment: CDR1 MDHEN and CDR2 SYDVKM. CDR3 protein: CASSWAGAYEQYF. The CDR3 DNA follows: TGTGCCAGCAGTTGGGCGGGAGCGTACGAGCAGTACTTC.

The V call is TRBV30, the J call TRBJ2-1; 13 nucleotides align to TRBD2. The CDR3 runs 14 residues. Germline trimming cut 5 bases from V and 4 bases from J; bases unmatched to any gene: 2. CDR1 is GTSNPN, CDR2 SVGIG, per germline (reference sequence). CDR3 residues: CAWEGLAGYNEQFF. CDR3 nucleotides: TGTGCCTGGGAGGGACTAGCGGGATACAATGAGCAGTTCTTC.

The CDR3 DNA reads TGCGCCAGCAGCCAAGATCCGGGTTATGGCTACACCTTC. Its protein is CASSQDPGYGYTF. This chain connects TRBV4-1 to TRBJ1-2; D is undetermined. The V gene lost 0 bases and the J gene lost 5 bases, with 7 bases spanning the gap. The CDR3 contains 13 residues. Germline CDR1 MGHRA, CDR2 YSYEKL.

The chain is built from TRBV11-2 and TRBJ1-6, with unresolved D. The V gene lost 3 bases and the J gene lost 0 bases, with 6 bases spanning the gap. This CDR3 spans 15 amino acids. Per the germline V gene, CDR1 is SGHAT and CDR2 is FQNNGV. The CDR3 here is CASSFGSSYNSPLHF. The CDR3 coding sequence is TGTGCCAGCAGCTTCGGTAGCTCCTATAATTCACCCCTCCACTTT.

The chain carries TRBV11-2 and TRBJ1-1, with D possibly matching TRBD1 (5 bases). The CDR3 consists of 13 residues. Germline CDR1 is SGHAT and CDR2 is FQNNGV. Between the trimmed V and J ends, which lost 8 bases and 2 bases, there was a span of 12 bases. The CDR3 reads CASRPGDNTEAFF. CDR3 bases: TGTGCCAGCCGGCCGGGGGACAACACTGAAGCTTTCTTT.

This clone was observed a handful of times. V usage is TRBV15 and J usage is TRBJ1-4; 7 bases are a match to TRBD1. V dropped 2 bases and J dropped 7; count of bases not matched to a gene: 1. This CDR3 is built from 13 residues. Per germline, CDR1 LNHNV and CDR2 YYDKDF (reference sequence). The CDR3 loop reads CATSRNRGEKLFF. In DNA form, the CDR3 reads TGTGCCACCAGCAGAAACAGGGGTGAAAAACTGTTTTTT.

The chain couples TRBV15 to TRBJ1-2; 7 bases line up with TRBD1. Trimming at V came to 1 base and at J to 2 bases, leaving 10 bases not matched to a gene. CDR1 is LNHNV and CDR2 is YYDKDF in the germline V gene (reference sequence). The CDR3 has 17 residues. Here the CDR3 reads CATSRAFSTGVNYGYTF. For the CDR3, the DNA is TGTGCCACCAGCAGAGCTTTTAGTACAGGGGTGAACTATGGCTACACCTTC.

V and J are TRBV7-9 and TRBJ2-3; D not resolved. The germline CDR1 and CDR2 sequences are SEHNR and FQNEAQ (reference sequence). The CDR3 is 13 residues long. V was trimmed by 1 base and J by 4 bases, leaving 6 bases between them. The CDR3 sequence is CASSLVSADTQYF. The CDR3 coding sequence is TGTGCCAGCAGCTTAGTCTCCGCAGATACGCAGTATTTT.

The CDR3 DNA reads as TGTGCCAGCAGCTACCGGGACAGGGAATACAATGAGCAGTTCTTC. It yields the protein CASSYRDREYNEQFF. The rearrangement uses TRBV11-2 and TRBJ2-1; 9 nucleotides agree with TRBD1. This CDR3 contains 15 residues. Germline loops: CDR1 SGHAT, CDR2 FQNNGV. The V segment lost 4 bases and the J segment 4 bases; nucleotides outside the gene matches: 5.

Turning to this clone: In the same sample, other DNA sequences code for this CDR3. The chain carries TRBV30 and TRBJ1-2; tentative D call: TRBD1 (6 bases). With 2 bases removed from V and 5 bases from J, the gap between germline ends came to 9 bases. The CDR3 contains 12 residues. Germline CDR1 is GTSNPN and CDR2 is SVGIG (reference sequence). DNA of the CDR3: TGTGCCTGGAGTTTGACAGGTTATGGCTACACCTTC. Protein: CAWSLTGYGYTF.

This clone was detected many times. The chain couples TRBV9 to TRBJ2-7; a possible D gene is TRBD1 (6 bases). CDR1 is SGDLS, CDR2 YYNGEE, per germline. This CDR3 has 15 amino acids. The V gene lost 3 bases and the J gene lost 2 bases, with 15 bases spanning the gap. The CDR3 bases are TGTGCCAGCAGCGGGTCGGGCAGACAGGCCTACGAGCAGTACTTC. Translated: CASSGSGRQAYEQYF.